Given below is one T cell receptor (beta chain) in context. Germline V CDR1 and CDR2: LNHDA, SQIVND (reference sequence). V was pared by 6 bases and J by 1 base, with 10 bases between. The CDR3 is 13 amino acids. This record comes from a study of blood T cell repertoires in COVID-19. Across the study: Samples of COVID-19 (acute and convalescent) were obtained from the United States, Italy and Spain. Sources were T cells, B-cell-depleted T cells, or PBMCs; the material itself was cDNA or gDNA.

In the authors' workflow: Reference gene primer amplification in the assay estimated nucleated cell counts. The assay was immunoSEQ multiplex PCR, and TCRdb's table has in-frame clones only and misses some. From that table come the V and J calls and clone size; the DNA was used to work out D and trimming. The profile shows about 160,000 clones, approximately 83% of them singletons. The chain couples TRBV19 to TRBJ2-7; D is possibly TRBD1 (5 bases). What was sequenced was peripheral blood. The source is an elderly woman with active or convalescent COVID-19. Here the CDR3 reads CASSRVGSYEQYF. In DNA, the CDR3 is TGTGCCAGTAGCAGGGTGGGGTCCTACGAGCAGTACTTC.